This T cell receptor beta chain was identified in a study of CD8+CD57+ T cells in acquired aplastic anemia. About the research overall: Sorted CD4+ and CD8+ cells yielded about 3 ug of DNA on average.

Study-level points and caveats: Overlapping CD8+ CDR3 repertoires of patients and controls contained twenty-nine shared sequences.

For sequencing, patients were chosen who had shown expansion of CD8+CD57+ cells by flow cytometry. The patients all had a severe acquired aplastic anemia diagnosis. About this clonotype itself: What it binds is unknown.

Using genomic DNA as the template, TCR beta VDJ and CDR3 profiling was carried out. Each CDR3 protein is one row after TCRdb ran MiXCR on the reads. The sample yields tens of thousands of distinct CDR3 sequences, roughly two thirds seen once. This CDR3 has 16 amino acids. Germline values: CDR1 SQVTM, CDR2 ANQGSEA. The V segment lost 4 bases and the J segment 1 base; nucleotides outside the gene matches: 9. V and J are TRBV29-1 and TRBJ1-5; 8 bases are shared with TRBD1. This receptor was obtained from a human donor with aplastic anemia. The sequenced sample was sorted CD4+, CD8+, or CD8+CD57+ T cells (not recorded which) from PBMCs. The CDR3 nucleotides read TGCAGCGTTGTTGGAATTACAGGGGGGAGCAATCAGCCCCAGCATTTT. It translates to CSVVGITGGSNQPQHF.